What follows is one TCR beta chain and its context. Study processing details: The assay estimated nucleated cells by amplifying reference gene primers. Generated by immunoSEQ multiplex PCR, the TCRdb table keeps only in-frame clones and is missing some. V, J and clone size are those of that table, while D and trimming were read from the DNA. This sample carries about 59,000 clones, approximately 82% of them seen once, and the ten largest clones take 10% to 15%. The data were taken from a study of blood T cell repertoires in COVID-19. Germline loops: CDR1 SGHAT, CDR2 FQNNGV. The CDR3 totals 16 residues. V dropped 1 base and J dropped 2 bases, with 12 bases sitting between them.

The specimen was peripheral blood. The source is a man older than 75 with acute or convalescent COVID-19. This chain uses TRBV11-2 with TRBJ1-3; D is ambiguous. In nucleotides, the CDR3 is TGTGCCAGCAGCTTAGCCTTATCGTCGGCTGGAAACACCATATATTTT. It is translated as CASSLALSSAGNTIYF.